These 24 T cell receptor beta chains were sequenced from one sample in a study of naive and memory T cell subsets. An equimolar mix of two oligonucleotides served as the beta constant-region primer for TRBC1 and TRBC2. Ligated cDNA was amplified by four rounds of PCR with nested alpha and beta constant-region primers and SP2. TCRdb recomputed calls from the UMI-ligation and nested PCR reads with MiXCR, one row per CDR3 protein. The sample lists 98,000 or so distinct CDR3 sequences; about 11% were seen once. General study points: Naive repertoires, especially CD8, held a few larger clonotypes, possibly memory cells re-expressing CD45RA.

These TCRs' antigens remain unknown. The sequenced material came from naive CD4+ T cells from blood. Every receptor here comes from a human donor in good health.

This clonotype was counted a few times. V gene TRBV6-6 combines with J gene TRBJ2-5; 11 bases are a match to TRBD2. This CDR3 is built from 15 residues. Germline CDR1 MNHNY, CDR2 SVGAGI (reference sequence). Losses at the gene ends were 6 bases for V and 5 bases for J; bases not matched to a gene: 8. Written as DNA, the CDR3 is TGTGCCAGCAGCCCCTCCGGGACTAGCGGTGAGACCCAGTACTTC. Amino acid sequence: CASSPSGTSGETQYF.

The chain couples TRBV12-3 or TRBV12-4 to TRBJ1-2; 10 nucleotides agree with TRBD1. The CDR3 is 12 residues long. V dropped 10 bases and J dropped 7; count of bases not matched to a gene: 6. DNA of the CDR3: TGTGCCACGGACAGGGGGTTTATTGGCTACACCTTC. This sequence encodes CATDRGFIGYTF.

This clonotype was detected many times. The gene calls are TRBV3-1 and TRBJ1-1; D possibly corresponds to TRBD1 (6 bases). The CDR3 is made up of 13 amino acids. Trimming left V 4 bases short and J 1 base short, with 7 bases between. Germline V gene data show CDR1 as LGHDT and CDR2 as YNNKEL (reference sequence). The DNA of the CDR3 is TGTGCCAGCAGCCGAGGGGGGAACACTGAAGCTTTCTTT. Translation gives CASSRGGNTEAFF. The full variable domain, rest sourced from reference TRBV3-1 and TRBJ1-1, is DTAVSQTPKYLVTQMGNDKSIKCEQNLGHDTMYWYKQDSKKFLKIMFSYNNKELIINETVPNRFSPKSPDKAHLNLHINSLELGDSAVYFCASSRGGNTEAFFGQGTRLTVV.

This clonotype appeared a few times. V usage is TRBV9 and J usage is TRBJ2-2, with D possibly TRBD1 on 6 matching bases. Trimming removed 0 bases from V and 0 bases from J, with 15 bases in between. The CDR3 runs 18 residues. The germline V gene has CDR1 SGDLS and CDR2 YYNGEE. The CDR3 bases are TGTGCCAGCAGCGTAGAGTCCAGGGGAAGTACGAACACCGGGGAGCTGTTTTTT. As protein: CASSVESRGSTNTGELFF.

This clonotype was observed a few times. Here the CDR3 reads CSAKVRQGNTIYF. CDR3 DNA: TGCAGTGCTAAGGTCCGACAGGGAAACACCATATATTTT. The V call is TRBV20-1, the J call TRBJ1-3; D is possibly TRBD1 (5 bases). The length of the CDR3 is 13 residues. V lost 4 bases and J lost 4, with 11 bases in between. CDR1 is DFQATT, CDR2 SNEGSKA, per germline (reference sequence).

This sequence joins TRBV4-2 and TRBJ1-1; D is uncertain. The CDR3 loop spans 13 amino acids. Germline lookup yields CDR1 LGHNA and CDR2 YNFKEQ. The V end lost 0 bases, the J end lost 4 bases, and 6 bases lay between the germline ends. The CDR3 DNA sequence: TGTGCCAGCAGCCAAGATTCTCGCACTGAAGCTTTCTTT. Protein: CASSQDSRTEAFF.

This clonotype was picked up a small number of times. V is TRBV7-3 and J is TRBJ2-1, with unresolved D. CDR1 is SGHTA, CDR2 FQGTGA, per germline. V shed 1 base and J shed 0 bases, with 10 bases lying between them. The CDR3 extends over 16 amino acids. The CDR3 reads CASSLRGASSYNEQFF. CDR3 nucleotide sequence: TGTGCCAGCAGCTTAAGAGGCGCGAGCTCCTACAATGAGCAGTTCTTC.

The chain links TRBV11-2 to TRBJ1-1; D unresolved. The germline CDR1 and CDR2 sequences are SGHAT and FQNNGV. This CDR3 has 13 residues. V lost 4 bases and J 0 bases, leaving 6 bases between the germline ends. The CDR3 is CASSSTVNTEAFF. CDR3 DNA sequence: TGTGCCAGCAGCTCCACAGTGAACACTGAAGCTTTCTTT.

The rearrangement uses TRBV5-5 and TRBJ1-1; 8 bases match TRBD1. With V trimmed by 4 bases and J by 1 base, 6 bases remained unmatched. The CDR3 runs to 15 residues. CDR1 and CDR2 from the germline V gene are SGHKS and YYEKEE (reference sequence). The CDR3 reads CASSADRGRNTEAFF. In DNA form, the CDR3 reads TGTGCCAGCAGCGCCGACAGGGGCCGGAACACTGAAGCTTTCTTT.

This clonotype was observed a handful of times. The gene calls are TRBV20-1 and TRBJ1-5; D unresolved. CDR3 length: 16 amino acids. The V end was cut by 5 bases, the J end by 0 bases, with 17 bases between. CDR1 and CDR2 from the germline V gene are DFQATT and SNEGSKA (reference sequence). CDR3 amino acids: CSAPTGSGYSNQPQHF. The CDR3 DNA is TGCAGTGCTCCTACCGGCTCGGGCTATAGCAATCAGCCCCAGCATTTT.

The chain is built from TRBV2 and TRBJ2-3; 7 nucleotides align to TRBD2. Germline V lookup: CDR1 SNHLY, CDR2 FYNNEI. J was trimmed by 2 bases and V by 7 bases; bases with no gene match: 15. The CDR3 has 17 residues. CDR3 residues: CASILLSSGAATDTQYF. The CDR3 DNA reads as TGTGCCAGCATACTATTGTCGAGCGGGGCTGCCACAGATACGCAGTATTTT.

This sequence joins TRBV7-4 and TRBJ2-3; 7 nucleotides line up with TRBD1. After removal of 8 bases from V and 5 bases from J, the junction contained 10 bases not matched to a gene. This CDR3 region has 14 residues. Germline assignment: CDR1 SGHVT and CDR2 SQSDAQ. CDR3: CASDYRGRRDTQYF. CDR3 DNA: TGTGCCAGCGACTACAGGGGCCGTCGAGATACGCAGTATTTT. Using reference TRBV7-4 and TRBJ2-3 for the parts outside the CDR3, the full variable domain is GAGVSQSPRYKVAKRGRDVALRCDSISGHVTLYWYRQTLGQGSEVLTYSQSDAQRDKSGRPSGRFSAERPERSVSTLKIQRTEQGDSAVYLCASDYRGRRDTQYFGPGTRLTVL.

This clonotype was detected many times. V is TRBV12-2 and J is TRBJ2-7; TRBD1 reflects the table's D call only, with no check against the DNA. TRBV12-2 is assigned pseudogene status. This CDR3 region has 18 residues. The CDR3: CATGRPDSFLMSAYEQYF. The CDR3 coding sequence is TGTGCAACGGGGCGCCCGGACAGTTTTTTAATGAGCGCCTACGAGCAGTACTTC.

This clonotype was detected ten times or more. V usage is TRBV9 and J usage is TRBJ1-2; tentative D call: TRBD1 (6 bases). Looked up from germline, CDR1 is SGDLS and CDR2 is YYNGEE. Trimming removed 9 bases at V and 5 bases at J, with 23 bases between. This CDR3 is 15 amino acids long. CDR3 sequence: CATNPFADRTYGYTF. For the CDR3, the DNA is TGTGCCACCAACCCCTTTGCGGACAGAACGTATGGCTACACCTTC.

This clonotype was counted between two and nine times. The chain joins TRBV9 to TRBJ2-7, with D perhaps matching TRBD1 (5 bases). Germline CDR1 reads SGDLS; CDR2 reads YYNGEE. The CDR3 covers 14 residues. With 0 bases removed from V and 3 bases from J, the gap between germline ends came to 10 bases. For the CDR3, the DNA is TGTGCCAGCAGCGTAGAAGGGGCTCTCTACGAGCAGTACTTC. This encodes CASSVEGALYEQYF.

Details on this clonotype: Lacking the conserved final phenylalanine or tryptophan, this CDR3 likely reflects a read error. This chain links TRBV9 with TRBJ2-5, with 8 bases that match TRBD2. The CDR3 runs to 16 residues. Germline trimming cut 0 bases from V and 4 bases from J; bases unmatched to any gene: 8. Germline CDR1 SGDLS, CDR2 YYNGEE. The CDR3 nucleotides are TGTGCCAGCAGCGTAGGAGCGGGAGTGCGGGGAGAGACCCAGTACTCC. It specifies CASSVGAGVRGETQYS.

Ten or more counts support this clonotype. The V gene is TRBV29-1, the J gene TRBJ2-3; weak D call: TRBD2 (6 bases). Trimming removed 1 base at V and 9 bases at J, with 20 bases between. This CDR3 region has 15 residues. Germline V gene data show CDR1 as SQVTM and CDR2 as ANQGSEA. Written as DNA, the CDR3 is TGCAGCGTTGAAGGAACTCCCTTCGGCGGGGCCACGCAGTATTTT. Translation gives CSVEGTPFGGATQYF.

This clonotype was seen more than once but under ten times. This sequence joins TRBV29-1 and TRBJ2-7; a possible D gene is TRBD2 (6 bases). The germline V and J ends were trimmed by 6 bases and 2 bases, with 14 bases remaining between them. CDR3 length: 13 amino acids. The V gene's germline CDR1 is SQVTM and CDR2 ANQGSEA. CDR3 protein: CSVGGLKAYEQYF. The CDR3 DNA sequence: TGCAGCGTGGGGGGACTCAAGGCCTACGAGCAGTACTTC.

This clonotype was observed a handful of times. The V and J genes are TRBV6-2 or TRBV6-3 and TRBJ2-2; unclear D gene. The CDR3 runs to 14 residues. The germline CDR1 and CDR2 sequences are MNHEY and SVGEGT. Trimming took 9 bases from V and 0 from J, leaving 11 bases between them. The DNA for the CDR3 is TGTGCCAGTATTAAGTGGACGAACACCGGGGAGCTGTTTTTT. Encoded protein: CASIKWTNTGELFF.

This chain's CDR3 is CATDLDRFRGGYF. CDR3 DNA sequence: TGTGCCACCGATCTGGACAGGTTCCGGGGTGGGTACTTC. The chain carries TRBV24-1 and TRBJ2-4; TRBD1 aligns across 7 bases. The CDR3 is 13 residues long. Germline assignment: CDR1 KGHDR and CDR2 SFDVKD. Trimming cost V 9 bases and J 15 bases; bases outside gene matches: 16.

This clonotype came up many times. V usage is TRBV3-1 and J usage is TRBJ2-2; TRBD1 is a possible D gene (5 bases). Germline V gives CDR1 LGHDT, CDR2 YNNKEL (reference sequence). Trimming took off 3 bases at V and 5 bases at J, with 16 bases between the two ends. The CDR3 runs 16 residues. The CDR3 loop is CASSQPPGQGTGELFF. DNA for the CDR3: TGTGCCAGCAGCCAGCCCCCTGGGCAGGGTACCGGGGAGCTGTTTTTT.

This clonotype has only one observation. The V gene is TRBV20-1, the J gene TRBJ2-1; D is perhaps TRBD1 (6 bases). Trimming left V 3 bases short and J 0 bases short, with 12 bases between. CDR1 and CDR2 (germline): DFQATT, SNEGSKA (reference sequence). The CDR3 is made up of 15 amino acids. As DNA, the CDR3 is TGCAGTGCTAGCGAGGTGGGGGCCTCCTACAATGAGCAGTTCTTC. This gives the protein CSASEVGASYNEQFF.

In this sample, this clonotype turned up a few times. V usage is TRBV7-2 and J usage is TRBJ2-3; D call uncertain. The CDR3 totals 12 residues. V dropped 5 bases and J dropped 6 bases, with 9 bases sitting between them. Germline V lookup: CDR1 SGHTA, CDR2 FQGNSA. In DNA, the CDR3 is TGTGCCAGCAGCCGGAACGGGGATACGCAGTATTTT. Protein sequence: CASSRNGDTQYF.

CDR3 bases: TGTGCCAGCAGCGTAGGGACTAGCGTCTACGAGCAGTACTTC. Translated: CASSVGTSVYEQYF. This chain uses TRBV9 with TRBJ2-7; TRBD2 matches 9 bases. V lost 0 bases to trimming and J lost 3 bases; unmatched junction nucleotides: 1. The CDR3 is 14 amino acids. Germline V lookup: CDR1 SGDLS, CDR2 YYNGEE.